Presented here are 4 T cell receptor beta chains from one specimen sequenced in a study of OX40 agonist ivuxolimab in advanced cancers. Produced via immunoSEQ multiplex PCR; TCRdb's table is partial and in-frame only. Here the sample spans around 100,000 clones, 89% being singletons. This material consisted of CD4+ or CD8+ T cells sorted from blood, taken in a trial of the OX40 agonist ivuxolimab. The receptors shown here come from an adult with an advanced solid tumor such as melanoma, head and neck, liver or kidney cancer.

The V call is TRBV5-4, the J call TRBJ2-7; TRBD2 aligns across 10 bases. Germline V gene sequence: CDR1 SGHNT, CDR2 YYREEE (reference sequence). This CDR3 region has 16 residues. J lost 1 base, V lost 4 bases, and 8 bases had no gene match. CDR3: CASSPPGLAPSYEQYF. For the CDR3, the DNA is TGTGCCAGCAGCCCTCCGGGACTAGCGCCATCCTACGAGCAGTACTTC.

The CDR3, as DNA: TGTGCCAGCAGCTTAGTGCCAGGGAATAATGAGCAGTTCTTC. Translating gives CASSLVPGNNEQFF. The chain links TRBV7-9 to TRBJ2-1; D perhaps matches TRBD1 (5 bases). Trimming removed 1 base from V and 7 bases from J, with 11 bases in between. The CDR3 length is 14 residues. CDR1 is SEHNR and CDR2 is FQNEAQ in the germline V gene (reference sequence).

The chain employs TRBV28 and TRBJ2-6, with D possibly TRBD1 on 5 matching bases. The V gene's germline CDR1 is MDHEN and CDR2 SYDVKM. Between the trimmed V and J ends, which lost 6 bases and 0 bases, there was a span of 12 bases. The CDR3 covers 16 residues. The CDR3 is CASSPRRGSGANVLTF. The CDR3, as DNA: TGTGCCAGCAGCCCCCGAAGGGGCTCTGGGGCCAACGTCCTGACTTTC.

The rearrangement joins TRBV6-6 to TRBJ1-1; 10 bases are shared with TRBD1. Germline values: CDR1 MNHNY, CDR2 SVGAGI (reference sequence). V shed 8 bases and J 3 bases; nucleotides not matched to a gene: 12. This CDR3 is 16 amino acids long. Written as DNA, the CDR3 is TGTGCCAGCGACCGGGACAGGGGTGGCTTGCACACTGAAGCTTTCTTT. Protein product: CASDRDRGGLHTEAFF.